The clone carrying this T cell receptor beta chain is deemed medium-sized (0.01 to 0.1%) by its frequency. Its matching antigen is unknown. These data are taken from a study of T cell clusters in autoimmune cytopenias. Study results and limitations: The T cell clusters were defined only in silico, without experimental functional validation.

Germline loops: CDR1 SGHDT, CDR2 YYEEEE. This CDR3 has 13 residues. TRB was amplified from roughly 250 ng of peripheral blood genomic DNA per sample. Multiplex touch-down PCR amplified TRB using TRB-A and TRB-B pools in one tube. TCRdb reprocessed the multiplex PCR reads; each CDR3 protein has one entry and no DNA is given. This listing includes several thousand distinct CDR3 sequences. The sample was also reused in another study, on T cell repertoires in aging, cancer and after chemotherapy. That paper notes: Age-matched healthy donors had significantly more diverse, less clonal blood TCR repertoires than untreated cancer patients. In each cancer cohort, median generation probability increased across chemotherapy, suggesting thymic output rebounded.

The chain is built from TRBV5-6 and TRBJ2-5; the TRBD1 assignment by TCRdb is unverifiable without DNA. The sequence was collected from a human donor in good health. Sequences were obtained from peripheral blood. The CDR3 region is CASSQTGSETQYF.